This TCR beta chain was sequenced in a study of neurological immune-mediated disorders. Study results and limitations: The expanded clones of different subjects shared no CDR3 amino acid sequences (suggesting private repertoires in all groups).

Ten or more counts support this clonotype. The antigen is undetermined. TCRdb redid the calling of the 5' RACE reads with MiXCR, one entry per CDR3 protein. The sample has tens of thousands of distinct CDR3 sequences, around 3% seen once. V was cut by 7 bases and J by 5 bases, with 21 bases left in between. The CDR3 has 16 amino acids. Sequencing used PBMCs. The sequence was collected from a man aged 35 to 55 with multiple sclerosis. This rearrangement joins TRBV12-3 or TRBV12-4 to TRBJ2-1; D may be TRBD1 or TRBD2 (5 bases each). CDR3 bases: TGTGCCAGCACCAGTTCGTGGGGACGAACTAACAATGAGCAGTTCTTC. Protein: CASTSSWGRTNNEQFF.